These T cell receptor beta chains were read from a single sample in a study of PD-L1 blockade in urothelial cancer. Clones were read by immunoSEQ multiplex PCR, and TCRdb kept only the in-frame ones, dropping some. The sample lists tens of thousands of clones, less than 90% occurring once. Material: PBMCs, obtained around atezolizumab (anti-PD-L1) treatment. Receptor source: a man aged 65 to 79 with urothelial cancer. Both conserved end residues are part of each CDR3. D genes are given only for firm matches. Clone size appears in some rows only: once, few, many, or a class for an expanded clone.

TRBV7-6,TRBJ2-1,NA,NA,CASSLGSGDEQFF,TGTGCCAGCAGCTTGGGTAGCGGCGATGAGCAGTTCTTC
TRBV4-1,TRBJ1-5,TRBD1,once,CASSQRQGSDQPQHF,TGCGCCAGCAGCCAGAGACAGGGATCGGATCAGCCCCAGCATTTT
TRBV5-1,TRBJ1-2,NA,NA,CASSLIRGEDGYTF,TGCGCCAGCAGCTTGATCCGGGGTGAAGATGGCTACACCTTC
TRBV13,TRBJ1-4,TRBD1,NA,CASSLRTGGGEKLFF,TGTGCCAGCAGCTTAAGGACAGGGGGGGGAGAAAAACTGTTTTTT
TRBV7-8,TRBJ1-2,NA,NA,CASSSRDNANYGYTF,TGTGCCAGCAGCTCCCGGGACAATGCTAACTATGGCTACACCTTC
TRBV4-1,TRBJ2-5,TRBD2,NA,CASSHGLAGVRGTQYF,TGCGCCAGCAGCCACGGACTAGCGGGAGTACGGGGGACCCAGTACTTC
TRBV18,TRBJ2-2,TRBD1,NA,CASSPRSRGPSTGELFF,TGTGCCAGCTCACCCCGCAGTAGGGGGCCGAGCACCGGGGAGCTGTTTTTT
TRBV7-8,TRBJ2-1,TRBD1,NA,CASSLDRGKDEQFF,TGTGCCAGCAGCCTGGACAGGGGGAAGGATGAGCAGTTCTTC
TRBV2,TRBJ1-5,NA,once,CASSDSYSNQPQHF,TGTGCCAGCAGTGATAGTTATAGCAATCAGCCCCAGCATTTT
TRBV29-1,TRBJ2-1,TRBD1,NA,CSMGQGNSNEQFF,TGCAGCATGGGACAGGGTAATTCGAATGAGCAGTTCTTC
TRBV7-8,TRBJ1-1,NA,NA,CASSLSSYPTGTFF,TGTGCCAGCAGCTTATCATCATACCCGACGGGAACTTTCTTT
TRBV19,TRBJ2-1,NA,NA,CASSIGTTTYNEQFF,TGTGCCAGTAGTATAGGTACTACCACCTACAATGAGCAGTTCTTC
TRBV19,TRBJ2-5,TRBD2,NA,CASSPSRLAQSTGGETQYF,TGTGCCAGTAGTCCCTCCCGACTAGCGCAATCCACGGGGGGAGAGACCCAGTACTTC
TRBV6-1,TRBJ2-3,NA,NA,CASSENRGSGAF,TGTGCCAGCAGTGAAAATCGGGGGTCAGGCGCTTTT
TRBV30,TRBJ2-7,TRBD1,NA,CAWSEGTGGDEQYF,TGTGCCTGGAGTGAGGGGACAGGGGGCGACGAGCAGTACTTC
TRBV5-1,TRBJ1-5,TRBD1,NA,CASRLEGANQPQHF,TGCGCCAGCAGACTTGAGGGGGCCAATCAGCCCCAGCATTTT
TRBV7-9,TRBJ1-4,NA,NA,CASSPRRGGATNEKLFF,TGTGCCAGCAGCCCACGGCGGGGGGGTGCAACTAATGAAAAACTGTTTTTT
TRBV5-1,TRBJ2-1,TRBD2,NA,CASSLASGRTRNEQFF,TGCGCCAGCAGCTTGGCCAGCGGGAGGACCAGAAATGAGCAGTTCTTC
TRBV28,TRBJ1-2,TRBD1,NA,CASGTGGSWDGYTF,TGTGCCAGTGGGACAGGGGGCTCGTGGGATGGCTACACCTTC
TRBV19,TRBJ2-2,NA,NA,CASSTGTHTGELFF,TGTGCCAGTAGTACCGGGACACACACCGGGGAGCTGTTTTTT
TRBV19,TRBJ2-5,NA,NA,CASSQGLQETQYF,TGTGCCAGTAGCCAGGGACTCCAAGAGACCCAGTACTTC
TRBV5-1,TRBJ2-3,NA,NA,CASSLGQGRADTQYF,TGCGCCAGCAGCTTGGGCCAGGGGAGGGCAGATACGCAGTATTTT
TRBV7-8,TRBJ2-3,TRBD1,once,CASSTGGDTQYF,TGTGCCAGCAGCACAGGGGGGGATACGCAGTATTTT
TRBV6-1,TRBJ2-7,NA,NA,CASSDYAWGDSSYEQYF,TGTGCCAGCAGTGATTACGCTTGGGGGGACTCCTCCTACGAGCAGTACTTC
TRBV10-2,TRBJ1-2,NA,NA,CASSARAAIDGYTF,TGCGCCAGCAGTGCCCGAGCCGCTATCGATGGCTACACCTTC
TRBV5-1,TRBJ2-6,NA,NA,CASSGTGLSGANVLTF,TGCGCCAGCAGCGGAACAGGGCTCTCTGGGGCCAACGTCCTGACTTTC
TRBV9,TRBJ1-1,NA,NA,CASSPTYREGTEAFF,TGTGCCAGCAGCCCAACCTACAGGGAAGGCACTGAAGCTTTCTTT
TRBV7-9,TRBJ2-4,TRBD2,NA,CASSLSLAGVDGKNIQYF,TGTGCCAGCAGCTTATCACTAGCGGGAGTAGATGGCAAAAACATTCAGTACTTC
TRBV5-1,TRBJ2-7,NA,once,CASSSRDLRPYEQYF,TGCGCCAGCAGCTCACGGGATCTTCGGCCCTACGAGCAGTACTTC
TRBV2,TRBJ1-1,NA,NA,CASSGGDAGPIRVEAFF,TGTGCCAGCAGTGGGGGGGACGCGGGGCCAATACGGGTTGAAGCTTTCTTT
TRBV5-1,TRBJ1-5,NA,NA,CASSLALQGPQHF,TGCGCCAGCAGCTTGGCCCTACAGGGACCCCAGCATTTT
TRBV4-1,TRBJ2-7,TRBD1,NA,CASSQSRDRPYEQYF,TGCGCCAGCAGCCAATCCCGGGACAGACCCTACGAGCAGTACTTC
TRBV30,TRBJ2-5,TRBD1,few,CAWSEPGQRQETQYF,TGTGCCTGGAGTGAACCGGGACAGAGACAAGAGACCCAGTACTTC
TRBV7-9,TRBJ2-7,TRBD1,once,CASRDRGSEQYF,TGTGCCAGCAGGGACAGGGGGTCCGAGCAGTACTTC
TRBV28,TRBJ2-7,NA,NA,CASSTPGAPHYEQYF,TGTGCCAGCAGCACCCCGGGAGCGCCGCACTACGAGCAGTACTTC
TRBV5-1,TRBJ2-7,TRBD1,NA,CASSLSGTGGYEQYF,TGCGCCAGCAGCCTTTCGGGGACAGGGGGCTACGAGCAGTACTTC
TRBV11-2,TRBJ2-5,TRBD1,NA,CASSMGQGETQYF,TGTGCCAGCAGCATGGGACAGGGAGAGACCCAGTACTTC